This T cell receptor (beta chain) was obtained from a study of early T cells in non-severe SARS-CoV-2 infection. Study details: It was bulk RNA from unsorted whole blood that was sequenced, and the chains were unpaired.

Tagging with unique molecular identifiers was applied to individual cDNA molecules. TCRdb processed the 5' RACE reads anew with MiXCR; each CDR3 protein has one entry. Of about 49,000 distinct CDR3 sequences listed, about 6.5% are singletons. In its sample, this clonotype was seen many times. The source was whole blood, collected at baseline. The clonotype was recovered from an adult who was a healthcare worker with PCR-confirmed SARS-CoV-2 infection or an uninfected control (not recorded which).

CDR3 residues: CATSRALARLTDTQYF. DNA for the CDR3: TGTGCCACCAGCAGGGCCCTAGCCAGACTCACAGATACGCAGTATTTT. This chain joins TRBV15 and TRBJ2-3; possibly TRBD2 for D (5 bases). Trimming removed 3 bases from V and 2 bases from J, with 15 bases in between. The CDR3 extends over 16 amino acids. Per the germline V gene, CDR1 is LNHNV and CDR2 is YYDKDF (reference sequence).